Presented here are 6 T cell receptor beta chains from one specimen sequenced in a study of CD8+ T cells in alopecia areata. RNA, once extracted, was reverse transcribed into cDNA for use as the sequencing template. TCRdb keeps only in-frame clones here, not all; method: immunoSEQ multiplex PCR. The sample records about 190,000 clones, 60% to 70% being singletons. Treatment meaning: oral pan-JAK inhibitor, 5-10 mg twice daily. The source was CD4+ T cells sorted from blood, collected at week 4, from a patient treated with tofacitinib. The receptors were gathered from a human donor with alopecia areata.

The chain employs TRBV5-1 and TRBJ2-1; 9 bases fit TRBD1. The CDR3 length is 16 residues. Germline CDR1 reads SGHRS; CDR2 reads YFSETQ. Trimming at V came to 4 bases and at J to 5 bases, leaving 10 bases not matched to a gene. CDR3 in amino acids: CASSRRQGVTHNEQFF. CDR3 in DNA: TGCGCCAGCAGCCGCAGACAGGGGGTTACCCACAATGAGCAGTTCTTC. Filled out from reference TRBV5-1 and TRBJ2-1, the complete variable domain reads KAGVTQTPRYLIKTRGQQVTLSCSPISGHRSVSWYQQTPGQGLQFLFEYFSETQRNKGNFPGRFSGRQFSNSRSEMNVSTLELGDSALYLCASSRRQGVTHNEQFFGPGTRLTVL.

The V call is TRBV30, the J call TRBJ2-1, with TRBD2 as a possible D gene (6 bases). Germline V gives CDR1 GTSNPN, CDR2 SVGIG (reference sequence). The CDR3 totals 13 residues. Trimming took off 4 bases at V and 6 bases at J, with 13 bases between the two ends. Here the CDR3 reads CAWTHLSGNEQFF. CDR3 sequence (DNA): TGTGCCTGGACCCACCTTAGCGGCAATGAGCAGTTCTTC.

The chain is built from TRBV30 and TRBJ1-5; perhaps TRBD1 as D (5 bases). The CDR3 has 14 residues. Trimming pared 5 bases from V and 4 bases from J, leaving 15 bases between. CDR1 is GTSNPN, CDR2 SVGIG, per germline (reference sequence). The CDR3 region is CAWGGTSRNQPQHF. The CDR3 DNA reads as TGTGCCTGGGGCGGGACCAGCAGGAATCAGCCCCAGCATTTT. The full variable domain, completed using reference TRBV30 and TRBJ1-5, is SQTIHQWPATLVQPVGSPLSLECTVEGTSNPNLYWYRQAAGRGLQLLFYSVGIGQISSEVPQNLSASRPQDRQFILSSKKLLLSDSGFYLCAWGGTSRNQPQHFGDGTRLSIL.

The chain is built from TRBV7-2 and TRBJ2-1; TRBD1 matches at 7 bases. Germline loops: CDR1 SGHTA, CDR2 FQGNSA. The V and J ends lost 4 bases and 2 bases, in that order; junction bases with no gene match: 2. The CDR3 length is 14 residues. CDR3 coding DNA: TGTGCCAGCAGCTCAGGACAGGCCTACAATGAGCAGTTCTTC. Amino acids: CASSSGQAYNEQFF. The whole variable domain, filled in from reference TRBV7-2 and TRBJ2-1, reads GAGVSQSPSNKVTEKGKDVELRCDPISGHTALYWYRQSLGQGLEFLIYFQGNSAPDKSGLPSDRFSAERTGGSVSTLTIQRTQQEDSAVYLCASSSGQAYNEQFFGPGTRLTVL.

This clone was observed a handful of times. V and J are TRBV5-1 and TRBJ2-1, with 11 nucleotides matching TRBD2. The CDR3 has 15 amino acids. CDR1 is SGHRS, CDR2 YFSETQ, per germline. The V and J ends lost 0 bases and 5 bases, in that order; junction bases with no gene match: 1. CDR3 DNA sequence: TGCGCCAGCAGCTTGGCTAGCGGGAGGCACAATGAGCAGTTCTTC. Translation: CASSLASGRHNEQFF.

The V and J genes are TRBV5-1 and TRBJ2-5; TRBD2 matches at 8 bases. The junction had 3 bases not matched to a gene; V was cut back by 1 base and J by 1 base. There are 15 residues in the CDR3. Germline lookup yields CDR1 SGHRS and CDR2 YFSETQ. The CDR3 DNA follows: TGCGCCAGCAGCTTGCCAGCGGGAGCCCAAGAGACCCAGTACTTC. This sequence encodes CASSLPAGAQETQYF.